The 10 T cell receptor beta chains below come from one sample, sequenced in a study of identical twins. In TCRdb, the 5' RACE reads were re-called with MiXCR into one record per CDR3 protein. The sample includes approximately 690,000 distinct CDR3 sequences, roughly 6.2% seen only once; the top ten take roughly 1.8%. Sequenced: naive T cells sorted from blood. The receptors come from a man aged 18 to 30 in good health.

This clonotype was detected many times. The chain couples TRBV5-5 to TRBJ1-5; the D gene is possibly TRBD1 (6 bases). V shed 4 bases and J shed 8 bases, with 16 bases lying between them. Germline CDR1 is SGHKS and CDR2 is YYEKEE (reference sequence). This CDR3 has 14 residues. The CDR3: CASSDPGEPKPQHF. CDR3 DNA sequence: TGTGCCAGCAGCGACCCAGGGGAGCCCAAGCCCCAGCATTTT.

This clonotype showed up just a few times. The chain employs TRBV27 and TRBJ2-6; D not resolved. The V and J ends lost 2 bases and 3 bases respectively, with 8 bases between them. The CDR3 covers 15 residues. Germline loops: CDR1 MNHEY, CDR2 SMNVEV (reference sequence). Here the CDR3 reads CASSLGTNGANVLTF. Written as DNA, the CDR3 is TGTGCCAGCAGTTTAGGAACGAATGGGGCCAACGTCCTGACTTTC.

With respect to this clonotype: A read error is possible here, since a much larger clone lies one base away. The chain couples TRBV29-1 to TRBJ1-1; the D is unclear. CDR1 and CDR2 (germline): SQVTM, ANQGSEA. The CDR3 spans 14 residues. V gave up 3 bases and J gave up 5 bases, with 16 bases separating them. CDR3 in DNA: TGCAGCGTTGAGTACCACCGGGCGGGAACTGAAGCTTTCTTT. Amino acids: CSVEYHRAGTEAFF.

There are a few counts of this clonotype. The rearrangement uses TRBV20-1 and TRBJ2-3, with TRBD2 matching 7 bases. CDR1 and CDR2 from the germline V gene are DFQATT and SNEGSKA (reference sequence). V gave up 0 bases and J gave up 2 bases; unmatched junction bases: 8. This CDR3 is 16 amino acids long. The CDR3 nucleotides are TGCAGTGCTAGAGATCCGGGCGGGAGCGACACAGATACGCAGTATTTT. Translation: CSARDPGGSDTDTQYF.

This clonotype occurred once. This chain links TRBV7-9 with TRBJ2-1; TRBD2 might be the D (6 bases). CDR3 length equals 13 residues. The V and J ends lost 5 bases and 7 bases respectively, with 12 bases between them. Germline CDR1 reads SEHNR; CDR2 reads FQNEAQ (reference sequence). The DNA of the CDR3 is TGTGCCAGCAGCCAGGGTGGGAGGAATGAGCAGTTCTTC. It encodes CASSQGGRNEQFF.

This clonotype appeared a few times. CDR3 protein: CASGGRYEQYF. The CDR3 nucleotides read TGTGCCAGTGGGGGACGGTACGAGCAGTACTTC. The chain employs TRBV12-3 or TRBV12-4 and TRBJ2-7; the D gene could be TRBD1 or TRBD2 (5 bases each). CDR3 length equals 11 residues. V lost 9 bases and J lost 4, with 10 bases in between.

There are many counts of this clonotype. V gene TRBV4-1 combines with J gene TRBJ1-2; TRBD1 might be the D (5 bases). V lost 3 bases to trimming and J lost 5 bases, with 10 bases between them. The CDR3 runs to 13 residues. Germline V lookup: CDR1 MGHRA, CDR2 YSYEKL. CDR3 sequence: CASSHEKGYGYTF. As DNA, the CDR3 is TGCGCCAGCAGCCACGAAAAGGGGTATGGCTACACCTTC.

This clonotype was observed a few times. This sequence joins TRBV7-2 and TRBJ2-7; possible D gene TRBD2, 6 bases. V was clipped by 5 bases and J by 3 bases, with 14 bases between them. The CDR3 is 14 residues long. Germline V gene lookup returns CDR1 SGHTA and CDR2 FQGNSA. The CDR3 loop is CASSGPGGIYEQYF. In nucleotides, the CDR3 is TGTGCCAGCAGCGGCCCCGGAGGGATCTACGAGCAGTACTTC.

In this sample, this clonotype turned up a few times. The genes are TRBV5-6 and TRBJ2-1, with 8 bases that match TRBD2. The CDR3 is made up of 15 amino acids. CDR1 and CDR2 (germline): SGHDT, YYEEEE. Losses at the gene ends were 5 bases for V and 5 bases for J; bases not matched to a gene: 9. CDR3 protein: CASRLPGLVDNEQFF. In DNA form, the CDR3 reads TGTGCCAGCAGACTGCCGGGACTAGTAGACAATGAGCAGTTCTTC.

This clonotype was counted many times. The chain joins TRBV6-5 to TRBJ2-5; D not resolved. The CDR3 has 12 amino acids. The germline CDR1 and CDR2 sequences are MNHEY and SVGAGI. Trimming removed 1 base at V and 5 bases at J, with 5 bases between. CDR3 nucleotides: TGTGCCAGCAGTTACTTCGGGGAGACCCAGTACTTC. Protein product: CASSYFGETQYF.